What follows are 6 T cell receptor beta chains derived from one specimen sequenced in a study of cytomegalovirus exposure and HLA in healthy donors. In the PCR, 60 Vbeta and 13 Jbeta primers were used. Repertoires were generated with immunoSEQ multiplex PCR, while TCRdb's copy carries only in-frame clones and drops some. Its table lists approximately 52,000 clones. Sequencing was carried out using PBMCs. The receptor source for this set is a woman aged 60-75 years in good health and CMV-seropositive.

The V gene is TRBV4-1, the J gene TRBJ2-1; no clear D gene. This CDR3 is built from 12 residues. The germline gives CDR1 MGHRA, CDR2 YSYEKL. V was clipped by 4 bases and J by 5 bases, with 6 bases between them. The CDR3 DNA follows: TGCGCCAGCAGCCCGAGAGACAATGAGCAGTTCTTC. This sequence encodes CASSPRDNEQFF.

The gene calls are TRBV5-1 and TRBJ2-5; 12 bases line up with TRBD2. V trimming: 4 bases; J trimming: 5 bases; junction bases outside the gene matches: 0. This CDR3 has 13 amino acids. CDR1 is SGHRS and CDR2 is YFSETQ in the germline V gene. The CDR3 DNA is TGCGCCAGCAGCCTAGCGGGGGGGGAGACCCAGTACTTC. Its translation is CASSLAGGETQYF. Supplemented by reference TRBV5-1 and TRBJ2-5, the full variable domain reads KAGVTQTPRYLIKTRGQQVTLSCSPISGHRSVSWYQQTPGQGLQFLFEYFSETQRNKGNFPGRFSGRQFSNSRSEMNVSTLELGDSALYLCASSLAGGETQYFGPGTRLLVL.

V gene TRBV6-1 combines with J gene TRBJ1-2; TRBD1 matches at 7 bases. Per germline, CDR1 MNHNS and CDR2 SASEGT. V dropped 4 bases and J dropped 3; count of bases not matched to a gene: 11. The CDR3 extends over 16 amino acids. CDR3 sequence (DNA): TGTGCCAGCAGTGGACCGGGACAGCGGGGGGACTATGGCTACACCTTC. Residues: CASSGPGQRGDYGYTF.

The genes are TRBV5-1 and TRBJ1-1, with 7 nucleotides matching TRBD1. Losses at the gene ends were 0 bases for V and 5 bases for J; bases not matched to a gene: 7. This CDR3 contains 15 residues. Germline lookup yields CDR1 SGHRS and CDR2 YFSETQ. This CDR3 reads CASSLAAGGQTEAFF. As DNA, the CDR3 is TGCGCCAGCAGCTTGGCGGCAGGGGGACAAACTGAAGCTTTCTTT.

The CDR3 here is CASRPGTGKRQETQYF. The CDR3, as DNA: TGTGCCAGCAGACCCGGGACAGGGAAGAGGCAAGAGACCCAGTACTTC. This chain links TRBV25-1 with TRBJ2-5; 9 bases fit TRBD1. Germline loops: CDR1 MGHDK, CDR2 SYGVNS. The V gene end was trimmed by 6 bases and the J gene end by 2 bases; junction bases not matched to a gene: 10. The CDR3 totals 16 residues.

The V gene is TRBV6-5, the J gene TRBJ2-7; D is uncertain. CDR1 is MNHEY and CDR2 is SVGAGI in the germline V gene. The length of the CDR3 is 13 residues. Deletions cut 0 bases from V and 4 bases from J, with 7 bases between. The CDR3 nucleotides are TGTGCCAGCAGTTACTCGATGACTTACGAGCAGTACTTC. This gives the protein CASSYSMTYEQYF.